This is a list of T cell receptor beta chains from one sample in a study of CD8 T cells in ankylosing spondylitis. Each CDR3 protein gets one entry after TCRdb re-called the 5' RACE reads with MiXCR. Among approximately 39,000 distinct CDR3 sequences, 13% were seen once, and the ten largest hold about 30%. The specimen was synovial fluid, either unsorted or a sorted T cell fraction (not recorded which). These receptors all come from a male donor with ankylosing spondylitis. Both conserved end residues are part of each CDR3. Fields, in order: V gene, J gene, D gene, clone size, CDR3 protein, CDR3 DNA. A D gene is named only where the DNA matches it firmly. Clone size is stated in some rows and not others, as once, few, many or a class when expanded.

V: TRBV7-7
J: TRBJ2-5
D: .
size: .
CDR3: CASSLGGGRETQYF
DNA: TGTGCTAGCAGCTTAGGAGGCGGGCGAGAGACCCAGTACTTC

V: TRBV9
J: TRBJ2-7
D: TRBD2
size: many
CDR3: CASSVGAAGEQYF
DNA: TGTGCCAGCAGCGTAGGGGCAGCGGGGGAGCAGTACTTC

V: TRBV20-1
J: TRBJ1-2
D: TRBD1
size: many
CDR3: CSAAGTAVISVGYTF
DNA: TGCAGTGCTGCTGGGACAGCCGTGATCTCGGTTGGCTACACCTTC

V: TRBV3-1
J: TRBJ2-7
D: .
size: .
CDR3: CASSQDGSYEQYF
DNA: TGTGCCAGCAGCCAGGACGGCTCCTACGAGCAGTACTTC

V: TRBV6-1
J: TRBJ2-3
D: .
size: .
CDR3: CASTRLLTDTQYF
DNA: TGTGCCAGCACTCGTCTACTCACAGATACGCAGTATTTT

V: TRBV21-1
J: TRBJ2-7
D: .
size: few
CDR3: CASSKGGGKITYEQYF
DNA: TGTGCCAGCAGCAAAGGCGGGGGGAAAATTACCTACGAGCAGTACTTC

V: TRBV19
J: TRBJ2-6
D: .
size: few
CDR3: CASSMPDSGANVLTF
DNA: TGTGCCAGTAGTATGCCCGACTCTGGGGCCAACGTCCTGACTTTC

V: TRBV20-1
J: TRBJ2-7
D: .
size: few
CDR3: CSARGHSYEQYF
DNA: TGCAGTGCTAGAGGACACTCCTACGAGCAGTACTTC

V: TRBV30
J: TRBJ2-2
D: TRBD1
size: .
CDR3: CAWSWTGIGELFF
DNA: TGTGCCTGGAGTTGGACAGGGATCGGGGAGCTGTTTTTT

V: TRBV12-3/TRBV12-4
J: TRBJ1-2
D: TRBD1
size: many
CDR3: CASSRDRRALYGYTF
DNA: TGTGCCAGCAGCCGGGACAGGAGGGCGCTCTATGGCTACACCTTC

V: TRBV10-3
J: TRBJ1-2
D: .
size: few
CDR3: CAIPVRGNYGYTF
DNA: TGTGCCATCCCTGTTAGGGGGAACTATGGCTACACCTTC